This T cell receptor beta chain is from a study of technical replicates of blood from a handful of donors. The assay was immunoSEQ multiplex PCR, and TCRdb's table has in-frame clones only and misses some. Among around 72,000 clones, roughly 89% were seen once, and the ten largest hold 0.37%. The sequence derives from a human donor in good health. Some clones in this sample may be carry-over from other donors' samples. Sequencing used T cells isolated from PBMCs.

The chain's CDR3 is CASSLQGAENEQFF. For the CDR3, the DNA is TGTGCCAGCAGCCTACAGGGGGCTGAGAATGAGCAGTTCTTC. This rearrangement joins TRBV6-6 to TRBJ2-1, with TRBD1 matching 9 bases. Germline V lookup: CDR1 MNHNY, CDR2 SVGAGI (reference sequence). The trim removed 6 bases at V and 7 bases at J, leaving 7 bases unmatched. The CDR3 has 14 residues.